A single sample gave rise to the 10 T cell receptor beta chains below, sequenced in a study of T cell changes during pregnancy in multiple sclerosis. Sequenced by immunoSEQ multiplex PCR; TCRdb stores in-frame clones only, minus some. The sample holds tens of thousands of clones, roughly 88% seen once. The input for sequencing was peripheral blood, taken in the second trimester of pregnancy. The receptors shown here come from a female donor in good health, enrolled as a control in a pregnancy study.

The chain couples TRBV4-3 to TRBJ1-2; TRBD1 matches 9 bases. This CDR3 is built from 14 residues. The V gene's germline CDR1 is LGHNA and CDR2 YSLEER. V lost 0 bases and J lost 6; bases outside the gene matches: 2. CDR3 sequence (DNA): TGCGCCAGCAGCCAAGATACAGGGGGCGATGGCTACACCTTC. Its translation: CASSQDTGGDGYTF.

This chain links TRBV29-1 with TRBJ2-1; tentatively, D is TRBD1 (5 bases). Germline V CDR1 and CDR2: SQVTM, ANQGSEA. This CDR3 has 14 amino acids. Trimming stripped 1 base from V and 4 bases from J, with 11 bases between. In DNA form, the CDR3 reads TGCAGCGTTGAAGGTGTAGGGGAATACAATGAGCAGTTCTTC. It codes for CSVEGVGEYNEQFF.

The chain is built from TRBV7-2 and TRBJ1-2; D is perhaps TRBD1 (5 bases). The CDR3 spans 12 residues. Germline V gene lookup returns CDR1 SGHTA and CDR2 FQGNSA. V lost 3 bases and J 5 bases, leaving 7 bases between the germline ends. DNA of the CDR3: TGTGCCAGCAGCTTGGCAGGGTATGGCTACACCTTC. Translated, it gives CASSLAGYGYTF.

The V call is TRBV28, the J call TRBJ2-7, with 9 bases identical to TRBD2. This CDR3 comprises 12 residues. With V trimmed by 4 bases and J by 10 bases, 5 bases remained unmatched. Germline V gene lookup returns CDR1 MDHEN and CDR2 SYDVKM. This CDR3 is CASSSGLAEQYF. Here the CDR3 DNA reads TGTGCCAGCAGTTCGGGACTAGCAGAACAGTACTTC.

The rearrangement links TRBV19 to TRBJ2-1; 9 nucleotides match TRBD1. Germline V gene lookup returns CDR1 LNHDA and CDR2 SQIVND (reference sequence). J gave up 8 bases and V 7 bases, and 12 bases lay outside the gene matches. The CDR3 is 15 amino acids. CDR3 region: CASTPVGQGGDEQFF. The CDR3 DNA sequence: TGTGCCAGTACTCCCGTGGGACAGGGTGGAGATGAGCAGTTCTTC.

The V call is TRBV19, the J call TRBJ2-7; D remains unclear. Trimming stripped 5 bases from V and 3 bases from J, with 11 bases between. Germline assignment: CDR1 LNHDA and CDR2 SQIVND (reference sequence). The CDR3 is 13 amino acids. The CDR3 sequence is CASSASGYYEQYF. CDR3 sequence (DNA): TGTGCCAGTAGTGCTTCCGGGTACTACGAGCAGTACTTC.

The rearrangement joins TRBV5-1 to TRBJ2-3, with a possible D match to TRBD2 (6 bases). The CDR3 contains 15 residues. Per the germline V gene, CDR1 is SGHRS and CDR2 is YFSETQ. The ends were cut back, 4 bases at V and 1 base at J, with 13 bases in the middle. CDR3 in DNA: TGCGCCAGCAGCCCGCTAGGCGGGGGCACAGATACGCAGTATTTT. It codes for CASSPLGGGTDTQYF.

This chain joins TRBV7-2 and TRBJ2-4, with 12 bases fitting TRBD2. V was clipped by 7 bases and J by 8 bases; unmatched bases: 6. Germline V gives CDR1 SGHTA, CDR2 FQGNSA. This CDR3 has 14 residues. The CDR3 loop reads CASTVTSGGDIQYF. Here the CDR3 DNA reads TGTGCCAGCACCGTGACTAGCGGGGGAGACATTCAGTACTTC.

This chain connects TRBV6-4 to TRBJ2-3; D might be TRBD2 (7 bases). Trimming took 0 bases from V and 4 from J, leaving 11 bases between them. Germline lookup yields CDR1 MRHNA and CDR2 SNTAGT. The CDR3 has 15 amino acids. The DNA for the CDR3 is TGTGCCAGCAGTGACTCGGGGGGGGCGGCAGATACGCAGTATTTT. Translated: CASSDSGGAADTQYF.

The chain links TRBV4-1 to TRBJ1-4; 9 nucleotides agree with TRBD1. The CDR3 spans 15 residues. Germline trimming cut 5 bases from V and 6 bases from J; bases unmatched to any gene: 7. The germline CDR1 and CDR2 sequences are MGHRA and YSYEKL. The chain's CDR3 is CASSGVRTGDEKLFF. The CDR3, as DNA: TGCGCCAGCAGCGGAGTAAGGACAGGGGATGAAAAACTGTTTTTT.